This TCR beta chain was captured in a study of CD8 T cells in ankylosing spondylitis. Library preparation for TCR beta used quantitative 5'-RACE with molecular barcodes. MiXCR was run by TCRdb on the 5' RACE reads, yielding one entry per CDR3 protein. The sample shows some 130,000 distinct CDR3 sequences, 7% to 9% of them seen only once. Overall study results and limits: Before this, some motif variants had been reported in reactive arthritis synovial fluid and blood. Ankylosing spondylitis blood appeared to be characterized by a TCR beta motif of about 8 highly homologous variants. Disease-linked clones were found to be CD8+ and relatively rare in peripheral blood.

About this clonotype: Its cognate antigen is unknown.

V shed 3 bases and J 1 base; nucleotides not matched to a gene: 5. The V gene's germline CDR1 is KGHSH and CDR2 LQKENI. CDR3 length: 15 residues. V usage is TRBV18 and J usage is TRBJ1-1, with 7 bases matching TRBD1. The receptor's source is a male donor with ankylosing spondylitis. Sequencing used synovial fluid, either unsorted or a sorted T cell fraction (not recorded which). The CDR3 DNA is TGTGCCAGCTCACCCAGGGGGTCGTCGAACACTGAAGCTTTCTTT. Protein sequence: CASSPRGSSNTEAFF.